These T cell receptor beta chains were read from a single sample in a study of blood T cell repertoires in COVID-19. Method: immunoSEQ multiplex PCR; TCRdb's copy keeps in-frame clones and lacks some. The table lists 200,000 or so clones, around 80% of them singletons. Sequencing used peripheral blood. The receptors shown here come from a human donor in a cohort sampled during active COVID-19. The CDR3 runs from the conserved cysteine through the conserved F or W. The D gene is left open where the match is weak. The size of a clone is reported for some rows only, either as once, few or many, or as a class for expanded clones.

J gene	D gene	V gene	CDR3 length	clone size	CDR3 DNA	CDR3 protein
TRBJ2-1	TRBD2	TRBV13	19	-	TGTGCCAGCACAAAACGGACTAGCGGGCCTTATTTACTAAACAATGAGCAGTTCTTC	CASTKRTSGPYLLNNEQFF
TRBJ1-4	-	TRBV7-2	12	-	TGTGCCAGCAGCCGAACTAATGAAAAACTGTTTTTT	CASSRTNEKLFF
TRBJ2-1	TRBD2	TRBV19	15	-	TGTGCCAGTAGACTAGCGGGGGGCTCGTTTGGTGAGCAGTTCTTC	CASRLAGGSFGEQFF
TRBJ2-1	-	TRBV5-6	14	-	TGTGCCAGCAGCTTGGGTAGCGGCTACAATGAGCAGTTCTTC	CASSLGSGYNEQFF
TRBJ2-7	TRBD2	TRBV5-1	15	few	TGCGCCAGCAGCCCGCGGGAGACACCCCACTGGGGGCAGTACTTC	CASSPRETPHWGQYF
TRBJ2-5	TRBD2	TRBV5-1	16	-	TGCGCCAGCAGCTTGTCTGCTAGCGGGACCCAAGAGACCCAGTACTTC	CASSLSASGTQETQYF
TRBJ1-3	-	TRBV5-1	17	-	TGCGCCAGCAGCCTACAGGGTTTTCCCCCAACTGGAAACACCATATATTTT	CASSLQGFPPTGNTIYF
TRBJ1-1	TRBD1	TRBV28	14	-	TGTGCCAGCAGCAAAACAGGGGGGAACACTGAAGCTTTCTTT	CASSKTGGNTEAFF
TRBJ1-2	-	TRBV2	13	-	TGTGCCAGCTCTACAGAAGCTGGCTATGGCTACACCTTC	CASSTEAGYGYTF
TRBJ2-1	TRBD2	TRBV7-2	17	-	TGTGCCAGCAGCTTAGCGGTCGCTAGCGGACCCTACAATGAGCAGTTCTTC	CASSLAVASGPYNEQFF
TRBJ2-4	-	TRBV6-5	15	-	TGTGCCAGCAGCACCGGGACATCGACCCTTAACATTCAGTACTTC	CASSTGTSTLNIQYF
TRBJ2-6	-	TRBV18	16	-	TGTGCCAGCTCACCAACGGACAGCTCTGGGGCCAACGTCCTGACTTTC	CASSPTDSSGANVLTF
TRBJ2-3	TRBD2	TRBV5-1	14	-	TGCGCCAGCAGCCTCCCGGGGGGTAGAGATACGCAGTATTTT	CASSLPGGRDTQYF
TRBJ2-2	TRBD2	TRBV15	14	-	TGTGCCACCAGCAGCTACCGGGAGGACGGGGAGCTGTTTTTT	CATSSYREDGELFF
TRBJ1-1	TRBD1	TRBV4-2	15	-	TGTGCCAGCAGCCAACCTGGACAGGGCTGGGCTGAAGCTTTCTTT	CASSQPGQGWAEAFF
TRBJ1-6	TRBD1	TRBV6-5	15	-	TGTGCCAGCAGTTATTCAGGACAGGCAAATTCACCCCTCCACTTT	CASSYSGQANSPLHF
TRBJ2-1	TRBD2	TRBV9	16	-	TGTGCCAGCAGCGTAGAAAGCGGGGCGGCCGGAGATGAGCAGTTCTTC	CASSVESGAAGDEQFF
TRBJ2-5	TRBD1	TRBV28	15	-	TGTGCCAGCAGTTTACGACCCGACAGGGGGGAGACCCAGTACTTC	CASSLRPDRGETQYF
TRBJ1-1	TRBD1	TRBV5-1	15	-	TGCGCCAGCAGCTCCGGACAGGCCACGAACACTGAAGCTTTCTTT	CASSSGQATNTEAFF
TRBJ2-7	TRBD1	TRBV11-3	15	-	TGTGCCAGCAGCTTAGAGACAGGGGGCTCCTACGAGCAGTACTTC	CASSLETGGSYEQYF
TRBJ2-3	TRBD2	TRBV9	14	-	TGTGCCAGCAGCGTAGTCAGCGGCGGGGGGGCCCAATATTTT	CASSVVSGGGAQYF
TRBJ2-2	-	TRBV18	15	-	TGTGCCAGCTCACAGGAGGGGCGCGGCACCGGGGAGCTGTTTTTT	CASSQEGRGTGELFF
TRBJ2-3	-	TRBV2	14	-	TGTGCCAGCAGCCTCGGCAGGGGTGCAGATACGCAGTATTTT	CASSLGRGADTQYF
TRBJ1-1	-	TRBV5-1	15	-	TGCGCCAGCAGCCACAACAGCCTCATGAACACTGAAGCTTTCTTT	CASSHNSLMNTEAFF
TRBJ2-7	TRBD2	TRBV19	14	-	TGTGCCAGTAGTACTAGCGGGAGGACCTACGAGCAGTACTTC	CASSTSGRTYEQYF
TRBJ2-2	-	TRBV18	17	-	TGTGCCAGCTCACCATACAGGCTATCCGCGAACACCGGGGAGCTGTTTTTT	CASSPYRLSANTGELFF
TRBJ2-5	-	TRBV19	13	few	TGTGCCAGTAGTATATCTTACTGGGAGACCCAGTACTTC	CASSISYWETQYF
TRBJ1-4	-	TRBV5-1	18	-	TGCGCCAGCAGCTTACCGAGGGGAACAGGGAGAACTAATGAAAAACTGTTTTTT	CASSLPRGTGRTNEKLFF
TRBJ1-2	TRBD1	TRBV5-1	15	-	TGCGCCAGCAGCTTGGTCCCGGGACAGAATAGCGCCTACACCTTC	CASSLVPGQNSAYTF
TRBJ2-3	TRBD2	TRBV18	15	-	TGTGCCAGCTCACCACTCCGGGAGGGAGCAGATACGCAGTATTTT	CASSPLREGADTQYF
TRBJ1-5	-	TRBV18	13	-	TGTGCCAGCTCACCTTACCACCGGGAGCCCCAGCATTTT	CASSPYHREPQHF
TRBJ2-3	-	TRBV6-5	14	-	TGTGCCAGCATTCTGACTAGGGGCACAGATACGCAGTATTTT	CASILTRGTDTQYF
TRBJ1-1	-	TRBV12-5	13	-	TGCGCTAGTGGACCGGGTGCTCACACTGAAGCTTTCTTT	CASGPGAHTEAFF
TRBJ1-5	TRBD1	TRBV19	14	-	TGTGCCAGTAGTAGGGGACAGGAGGCCTGGCCCCAGCATTTT	CASSRGQEAWPQHF
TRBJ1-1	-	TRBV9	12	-	TGTGCCAGCAGCGTAGGCCGGGATGAAGCTTTCTTT	CASSVGRDEAFF
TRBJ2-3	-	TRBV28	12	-	TGTGCCAGCAGCCCCCTAATTTATACGCAGTATTTT	CASSPLIYTQYF
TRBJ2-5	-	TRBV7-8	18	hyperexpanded	TGTGCCAGCAGCGAGAGACCTTGGGGCAGTAAAGCCCAAGAGACCCAGTACTTC	CASSERPWGSKAQETQYF
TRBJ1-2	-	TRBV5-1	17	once	TGCGCCAGCAGCTTTGTTGCCGCCATGCAGGGATACTATGGCTACACCTTC	CASSFVAAMQGYYGYTF
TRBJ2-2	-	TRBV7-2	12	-	TGTGCCAGCAGCTTAAGCCCCGGGGAGCTGTTTTTT	CASSLSPGELFF
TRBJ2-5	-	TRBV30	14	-	TGTGCCTGGAGTGTTATAGGGGTTCCGGAGACCCAGTACTTC	CAWSVIGVPETQYF
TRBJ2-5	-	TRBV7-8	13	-	TGTGCCAGCAGCTTAGCGGGACTAGAGACCCAGTACTTC	CASSLAGLETQYF
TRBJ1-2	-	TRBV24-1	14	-	TGTGCCACCAGTGACCAGACACGCTGGAAGGGCTACACCTTC	CATSDQTRWKGYTF
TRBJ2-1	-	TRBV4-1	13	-	TGCGCCAGCAGCAAGCCCACAGGCAATGAGCAGTTCTTC	CASSKPTGNEQFF
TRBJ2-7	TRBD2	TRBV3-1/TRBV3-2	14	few	TGTGCCAGCAGCTTTCGACTAGCGCCCTACGAGCAGTACTTC	CASSFRLAPYEQYF
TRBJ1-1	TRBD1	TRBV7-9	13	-	TGTGCCAGCAGCACCACAGGGGGCGATGAAGCTTTCTTT	CASSTTGGDEAFF
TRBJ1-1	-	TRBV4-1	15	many	TGCGCCAGCAGCCAAGAAGGGACATTGAACACTGAAGCTTTCTTT	CASSQEGTLNTEAFF
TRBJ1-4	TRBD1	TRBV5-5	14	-	TGTGCCAGCAGCTCAAAGACAGGGGATGAAAAACTGTTTTTT	CASSSKTGDEKLFF
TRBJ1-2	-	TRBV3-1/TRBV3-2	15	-	TGTGCCAGCAGCCAAGATTTAGGGGCAAACTATGGCTACACCTTC	CASSQDLGANYGYTF
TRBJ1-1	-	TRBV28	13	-	TGTGCCAGCTGGACTCGGAGGGACGCTACAGCTTTCTTT	CASWTRRDATAFF
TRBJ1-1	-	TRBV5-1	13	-	TGCGCCAGCAGCTTATCCGCGGACACTGAAGCTTTCTTT	CASSLSADTEAFF
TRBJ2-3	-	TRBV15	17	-	TGTGCCACCAGCAGAACGCCTCCTACGTTCGGCACAGATACGCAGTATTTT	CATSRTPPTFGTDTQYF
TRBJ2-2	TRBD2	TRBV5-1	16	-	TGCGCCAGCGGGACCGGGACTAGCGGGAACACCGGGGAGCTGTTTTTT	CASGTGTSGNTGELFF